The clone carrying this TCR beta chain has a count of ten or more. Its specificity is unknown. This table comes from immunoSEQ multiplex PCR, and its TCRdb copy is limited to in-frame clones, with some not included. The sample contains roughly 25,000 clones, none of them singletons. The data were taken from a study of T cells after posttransplantation cyclophosphamide. Busulfan-fludarabine conditioning, marrow transplant, and cyclophosphamide on days +3 and +4 were administered. General study results and limits: TRB clonality was highly associated with recipient CMV seropositivity and reactivation. Tissue-infiltrating T cells from skin or gut overlapped little with blood T cells. Later blood repertoires were often dominated by clones from the donor CD8+ memory compartment.

The trim removed 4 bases at V and 1 base at J, leaving 2 bases unmatched. Germline assignment: CDR1 KGHSH and CDR2 LQKENI. The CDR3 is made up of 14 amino acids. The source was PBMCs, collected after allogeneic stem cell transplant with posttransplant cyclophosphamide. J is TRBJ2-3 and V is TRBV18, with 7 bases that match TRBD1. The sequence derives from a male patient in his late teens or twenties who received an allogeneic stem cell transplant from a related donor, was CMV-positive, and had no GVHD. Some T cells may originate from the graft donor. CDR3 sequence (DNA): TGTGCCAGCTCACTAGGACAGGGCACAGATACGCAGTATTTT. This codes for CASSLGQGTDTQYF.